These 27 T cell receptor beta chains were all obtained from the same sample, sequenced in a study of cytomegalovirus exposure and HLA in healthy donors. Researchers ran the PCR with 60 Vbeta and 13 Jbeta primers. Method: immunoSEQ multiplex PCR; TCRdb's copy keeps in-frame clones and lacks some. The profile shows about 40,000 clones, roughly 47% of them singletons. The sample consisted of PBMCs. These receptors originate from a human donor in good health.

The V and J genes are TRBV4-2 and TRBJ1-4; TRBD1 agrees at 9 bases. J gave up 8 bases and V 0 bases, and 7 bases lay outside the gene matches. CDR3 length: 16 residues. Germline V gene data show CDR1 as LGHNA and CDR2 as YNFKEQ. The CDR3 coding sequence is TGTGCCAGCAGCCAAGATGAGGGGACAGGGAGGGAAAAACTGTTTTTT. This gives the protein CASSQDEGTGREKLFF.

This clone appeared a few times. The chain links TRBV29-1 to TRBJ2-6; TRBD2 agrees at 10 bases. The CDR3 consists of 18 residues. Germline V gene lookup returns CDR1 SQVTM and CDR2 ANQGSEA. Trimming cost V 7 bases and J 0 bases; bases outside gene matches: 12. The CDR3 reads CSASGGSYPYSGANVLTF. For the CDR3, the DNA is TGCAGCGCTAGCGGGGGCTCCTACCCTTACTCTGGGGCCAACGTCCTGACTTTC.

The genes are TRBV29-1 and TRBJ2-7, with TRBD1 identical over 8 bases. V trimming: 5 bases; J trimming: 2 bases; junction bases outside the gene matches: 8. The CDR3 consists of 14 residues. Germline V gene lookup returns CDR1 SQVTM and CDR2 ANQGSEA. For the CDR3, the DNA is TGCAGCGTTCCGTGGACAGGGAATCCCTACGAGCAGTACTTC. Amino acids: CSVPWTGNPYEQYF.

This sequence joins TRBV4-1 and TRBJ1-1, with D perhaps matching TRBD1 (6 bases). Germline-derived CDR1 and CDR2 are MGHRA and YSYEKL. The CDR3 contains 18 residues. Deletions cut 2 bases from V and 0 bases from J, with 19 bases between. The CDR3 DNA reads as TGCGCCAGCAGCCAATCGGGGGGGGCAGGGACCATGAACACTGAAGCTTTCTTT. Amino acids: CASSQSGGAGTMNTEAFF.

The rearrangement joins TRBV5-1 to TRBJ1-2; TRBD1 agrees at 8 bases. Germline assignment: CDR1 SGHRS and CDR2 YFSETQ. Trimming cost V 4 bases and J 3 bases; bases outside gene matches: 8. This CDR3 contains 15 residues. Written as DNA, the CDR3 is TGCGCCAGCAGCAATAATACAGGGGGTTACTATGGCTACACCTTC. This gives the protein CASSNNTGGYYGYTF. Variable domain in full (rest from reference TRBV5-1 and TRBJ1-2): KAGVTQTPRYLIKTRGQQVTLSCSPISGHRSVSWYQQTPGQGLQFLFEYFSETQRNKGNFPGRFSGRQFSNSRSEMNVSTLELGDSALYLCASSNNTGGYYGYTFGSGTRLTVV.

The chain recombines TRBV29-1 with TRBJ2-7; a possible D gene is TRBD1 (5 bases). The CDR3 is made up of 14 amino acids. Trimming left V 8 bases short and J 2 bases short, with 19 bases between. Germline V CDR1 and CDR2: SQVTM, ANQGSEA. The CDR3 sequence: CSYAAGFSPYEQYF. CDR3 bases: TGCAGCTATGCGGCAGGGTTCTCCCCCTACGAGCAGTACTTC.

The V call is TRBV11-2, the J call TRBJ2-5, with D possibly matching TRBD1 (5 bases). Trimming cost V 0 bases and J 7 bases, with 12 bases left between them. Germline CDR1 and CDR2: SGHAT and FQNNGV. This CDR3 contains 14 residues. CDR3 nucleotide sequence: TGTGCCAGCAGCTTAGACAGGACACCGGGGACCCAGTACTTC. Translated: CASSLDRTPGTQYF.

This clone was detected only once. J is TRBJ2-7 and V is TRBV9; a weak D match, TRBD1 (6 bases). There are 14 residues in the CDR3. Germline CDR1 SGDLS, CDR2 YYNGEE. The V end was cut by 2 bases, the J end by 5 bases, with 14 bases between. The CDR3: CASSVYRDGNEQYF. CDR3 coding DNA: TGTGCCAGCAGCGTCTACAGGGATGGCAACGAGCAGTACTTC.

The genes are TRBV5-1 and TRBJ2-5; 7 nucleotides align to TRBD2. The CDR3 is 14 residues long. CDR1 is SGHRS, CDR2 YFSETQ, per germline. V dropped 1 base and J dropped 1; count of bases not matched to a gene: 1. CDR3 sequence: CASSLTSAQETQYF. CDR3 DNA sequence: TGCGCCAGCAGCTTGACTAGCGCCCAAGAGACCCAGTACTTC.

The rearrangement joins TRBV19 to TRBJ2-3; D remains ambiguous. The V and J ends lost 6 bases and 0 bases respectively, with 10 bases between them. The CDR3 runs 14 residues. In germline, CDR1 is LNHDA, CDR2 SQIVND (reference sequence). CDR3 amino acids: CASRFQSSTDTQYF. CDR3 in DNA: TGTGCCAGTAGATTCCAGTCTAGCACAGATACGCAGTATTTT.

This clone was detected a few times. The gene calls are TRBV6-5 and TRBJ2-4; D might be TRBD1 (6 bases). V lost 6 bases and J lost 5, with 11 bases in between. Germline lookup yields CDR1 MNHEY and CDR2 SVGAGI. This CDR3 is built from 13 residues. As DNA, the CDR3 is TGTGCCAGCAGCCCCAACAGGGAAAACATTCAGTACTTC. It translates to CASSPNRENIQYF.

This chain's CDR3 is CASSSFTEDRERNEQYF. The CDR3 bases are TGTGCCAGCAGCTCTTTTACAGAGGACAGGGAAAGGAACGAGCAGTACTTC. V and J are TRBV7-6 and TRBJ2-7, with 8 bases identical to TRBD1. Trimming took 4 bases from V and 5 from J; bases not matched to a gene: 16. The CDR3 runs to 17 residues. Germline assignment: CDR1 SGHVS and CDR2 FNYEAQ. Drawing the rest from reference TRBV7-6 and TRBJ2-7, the complete variable domain is GAGVSQSPRYKVTKRGQDVALRCDPISGHVSLYWYRQALGQGPEFLTYFNYEAQQDKSGLPNDRFSAERPEGSISTLTIQRTEQRDSAMYRCASSSFTEDRERNEQYFGPGTRLTVT.

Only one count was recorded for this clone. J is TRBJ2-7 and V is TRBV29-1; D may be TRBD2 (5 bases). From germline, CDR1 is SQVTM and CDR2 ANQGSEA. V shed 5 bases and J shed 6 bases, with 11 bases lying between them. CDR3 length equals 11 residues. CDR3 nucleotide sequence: TGCAGCGTTCGTCGGGAATTCGAGCAGTACTTC. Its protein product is CSVRREFEQYF.

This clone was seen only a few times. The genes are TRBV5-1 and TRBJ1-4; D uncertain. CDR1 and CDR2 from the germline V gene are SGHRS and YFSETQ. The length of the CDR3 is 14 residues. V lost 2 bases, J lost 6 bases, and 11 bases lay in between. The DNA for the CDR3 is TGCGCCAGCAGCTTAGGCAGGCGGGATGAAAAACTGTTTTTT. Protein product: CASSLGRRDEKLFF.

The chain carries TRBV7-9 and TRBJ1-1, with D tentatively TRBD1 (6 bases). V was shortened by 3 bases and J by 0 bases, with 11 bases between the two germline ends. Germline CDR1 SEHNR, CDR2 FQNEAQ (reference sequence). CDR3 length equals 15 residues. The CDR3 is CASSLKDSMNTEAFF. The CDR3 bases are TGTGCCAGCAGCTTGAAGGACAGCATGAACACTGAAGCTTTCTTT.

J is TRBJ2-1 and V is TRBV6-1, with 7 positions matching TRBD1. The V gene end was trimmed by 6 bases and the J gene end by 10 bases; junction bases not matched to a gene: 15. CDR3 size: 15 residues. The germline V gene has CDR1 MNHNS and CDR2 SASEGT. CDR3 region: CASRRQGPMWGEQFF. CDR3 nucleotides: TGTGCCAGCAGGCGACAGGGTCCAATGTGGGGGGAGCAGTTCTTC.

The CDR3 nucleotides read TGTGCCAGCAGCTTACGGGGGGCGAAGGATGAGCAGTTCTTC. Its translation: CASSLRGAKDEQFF. V and J are TRBV7-9 and TRBJ2-1, with a weak D call TRBD2 (7 bases). Trimming cost V 2 bases and J 8 bases, with 13 bases left between them. Germline V gene data show CDR1 as SEHNR and CDR2 as FQNEAQ (reference sequence). CDR3 size: 14 residues.

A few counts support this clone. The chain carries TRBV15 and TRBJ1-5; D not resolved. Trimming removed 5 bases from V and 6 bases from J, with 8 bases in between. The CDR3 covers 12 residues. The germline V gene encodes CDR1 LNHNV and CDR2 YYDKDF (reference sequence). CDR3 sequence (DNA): TGTGCCACCAGCCTCTTCGGTCAGCCCCAGCATTTT. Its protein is CATSLFGQPQHF.

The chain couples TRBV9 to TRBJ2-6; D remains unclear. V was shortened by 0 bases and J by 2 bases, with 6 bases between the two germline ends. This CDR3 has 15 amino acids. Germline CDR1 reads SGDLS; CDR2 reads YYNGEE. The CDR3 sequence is CASSVGGAGANVLTF. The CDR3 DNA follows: TGTGCCAGCAGCGTAGGAGGAGCTGGGGCCAACGTCCTGACTTTC.

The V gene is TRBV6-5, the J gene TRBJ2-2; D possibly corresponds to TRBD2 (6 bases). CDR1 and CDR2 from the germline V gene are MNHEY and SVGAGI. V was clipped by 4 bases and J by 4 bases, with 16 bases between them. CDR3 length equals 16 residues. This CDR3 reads CASSFPLDGSTGELFF. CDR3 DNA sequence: TGTGCCAGCAGTTTCCCTCTGGACGGGAGCACCGGGGAGCTGTTTTTT.

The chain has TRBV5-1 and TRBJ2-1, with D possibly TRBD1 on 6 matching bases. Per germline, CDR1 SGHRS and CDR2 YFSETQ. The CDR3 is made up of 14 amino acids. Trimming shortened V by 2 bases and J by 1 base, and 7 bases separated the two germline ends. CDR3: CASSFGQSYNEQFF. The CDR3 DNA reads TGCGCCAGCAGCTTCGGACAGTCCTACAATGAGCAGTTCTTC.

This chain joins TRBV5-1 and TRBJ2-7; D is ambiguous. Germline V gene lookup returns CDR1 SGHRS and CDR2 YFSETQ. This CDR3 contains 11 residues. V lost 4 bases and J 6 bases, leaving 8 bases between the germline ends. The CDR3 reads CASSAGPEQYF. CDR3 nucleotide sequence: TGCGCCAGCAGCGCCGGTCCCGAGCAGTACTTC.

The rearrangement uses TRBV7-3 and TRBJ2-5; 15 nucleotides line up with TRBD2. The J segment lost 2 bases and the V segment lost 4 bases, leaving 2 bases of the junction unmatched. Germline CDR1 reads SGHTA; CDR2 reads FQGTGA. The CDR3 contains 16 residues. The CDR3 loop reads CASSSGLAGGQETQYF. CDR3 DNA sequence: TGTGCCAGCAGCTCGGGACTAGCGGGAGGTCAAGAGACCCAGTACTTC.

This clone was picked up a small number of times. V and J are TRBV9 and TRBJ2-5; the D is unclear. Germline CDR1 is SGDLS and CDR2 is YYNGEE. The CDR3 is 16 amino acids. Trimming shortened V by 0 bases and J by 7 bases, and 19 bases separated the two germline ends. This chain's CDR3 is CASSVEASKIPGTQYF. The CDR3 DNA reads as TGTGCCAGCAGCGTAGAGGCCTCCAAGATACCAGGGACCCAGTACTTC.

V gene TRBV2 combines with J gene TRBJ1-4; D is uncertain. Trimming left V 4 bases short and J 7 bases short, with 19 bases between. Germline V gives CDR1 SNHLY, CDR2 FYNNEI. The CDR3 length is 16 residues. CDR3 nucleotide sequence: TGTGCCAGCAGTGGTCAAATCGGAACGGCGGGTGAAAAACTGTTTTTT. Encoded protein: CASSGQIGTAGEKLFF.

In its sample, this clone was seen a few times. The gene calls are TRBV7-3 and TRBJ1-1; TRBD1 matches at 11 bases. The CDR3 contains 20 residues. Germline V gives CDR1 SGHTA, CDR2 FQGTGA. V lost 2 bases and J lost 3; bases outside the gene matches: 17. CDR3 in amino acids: CASSLENRDRGVSRDTEAFF. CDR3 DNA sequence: TGTGCCAGCAGCTTAGAGAACCGGGACAGGGGGGTAAGTAGGGACACTGAAGCTTTCTTT.

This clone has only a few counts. Written as DNA, the CDR3 is TGTGCCAGCAGTTCCCCTCTAGGGGTTGGAAACACCATATATTTT. Translating it yields CASSSPLGVGNTIYF. The gene calls are TRBV28 and TRBJ1-3; possibly TRBD1 for D (5 bases). V lost 4 bases and J lost 3, with 13 bases in between. The CDR3 runs 15 residues. CDR1 and CDR2 (germline): MDHEN, SYDVKM.